Listed here are 7 T cell receptor beta chains from one sample, sequenced in a study of T-cell reconstitution after alpha-beta-depleted transplantation in children. Preparing the TCRbeta library involved the use of unique molecular identifiers. From the PCR reads, TCRdb called clonotypes with MiXCR, one entry per CDR3 protein. The sample contains roughly 100,000 distinct CDR3 sequences, approximately 8.4% of which appear only once. Material: PBMCs from the stem cell graft donor, obtained from the stem cell graft. These receptors came from a human donor who donated a stem cell graft to a child with congenital amegakaryocytic thrombocytopenia.

This chain uses TRBV10-3 with TRBJ2-5, with no clear D. Germline assignment: CDR1 ENHRY and CDR2 SYGVKD. Trimming took off 4 bases at V and 2 bases at J, with 8 bases between the two ends. CDR3 length: 13 amino acids. The CDR3 region is CAISVGRQETQYF. In DNA, the CDR3 is TGTGCCATCAGTGTAGGGCGGCAAGAGACCCAGTACTTC.

This clonotype was detected many times. The V gene is TRBV27, the J gene TRBJ2-2, with TRBD2 matching 8 bases. The CDR3 is 16 residues long. V trimming: 4 bases; J trimming: 8 bases; junction bases outside the gene matches: 12. Germline V CDR1 and CDR2: MNHEY, SMNVEV (reference sequence). The CDR3 here is CASSSEIQLAGGELFF. Written as DNA, the CDR3 is TGTGCCAGCAGTTCAGAGATCCAATTAGCGGGGGGGGAGCTGTTTTTT.

This clonotype was counted at least ten times. The chain is built from TRBV7-8 and TRBJ2-2; perhaps TRBD2 as D (5 bases). With 6 bases removed from V and 2 bases from J, the gap between germline ends came to 10 bases. This CDR3 has 14 residues. Germline lookup yields CDR1 SGHVS and CDR2 FQNEAQ. This chain's CDR3 is CASSKSGNTGELFF. As DNA, the CDR3 is TGTGCCAGCAGTAAAAGCGGCAACACCGGGGAGCTGTTTTTT.

The chain employs TRBV7-3 and TRBJ1-2; D unresolved. Looked up from germline, CDR1 is SGHTA and CDR2 is FQGTGA. CDR3 length: 16 residues. V shed 5 bases and J shed 3 bases, with 19 bases lying between them. The CDR3 sequence: CASSLYVGRTYYGYTF. CDR3 DNA: TGTGCCAGCAGCCTCTATGTAGGGAGGACCTACTATGGCTACACCTTC.

There are many counts of this clonotype. CDR3 protein: CASSSTTGRTEAFF. The CDR3 nucleotides are TGTGCCAGCAGCTCGACGACAGGGAGGACTGAAGCTTTCTTT. The rearrangement links TRBV7-2 to TRBJ1-1; 7 bases map to TRBD1. The CDR3 runs 14 residues. The junction had 7 bases not matched to a gene; V was cut back by 4 bases and J by 5 bases. Germline lookup yields CDR1 SGHTA and CDR2 FQGNSA.

The chain links TRBV5-1 to TRBJ2-3; D is ambiguous. Looked up from germline, CDR1 is SGHRS and CDR2 is YFSETQ. The CDR3 sequence is 17 residues long. The germline V and J ends were trimmed by 0 bases and 0 bases, with 14 bases remaining between them. The CDR3 region has the DNA TGCGCCAGCAGCTTGGACCGACTGACGCCTAGCACAGATACGCAGTATTTT. Translated, it gives CASSLDRLTPSTDTQYF.

This clonotype was counted a few times. V is TRBV5-1 and J is TRBJ2-7, with 9 bases identical to TRBD2. Germline V gene data show CDR1 as SGHRS and CDR2 as YFSETQ. The CDR3 totals 16 residues. J gave up 0 bases and V 0 bases, and 4 bases lay outside the gene matches. The CDR3 DNA reads as TGCGCCAGCAGCTTGGTTAGTAGCGGGAGCTCCTACGAGCAGTACTTC. This codes for CASSLVSSGSSYEQYF.